This TCR beta chain originates from a study of blood T cell repertoires in COVID-19. The wider study: The United States, Italy and Spain provided the acute and convalescent COVID-19 samples. From T cells, B-cell-depleted T cells, or PBMCs came the material, which was cDNA or gDNA.

Per germline, CDR1 SNHLY and CDR2 FYNNEI. The CDR3 spans 18 residues. Deletions cut 7 bases from V and 2 bases from J, with 26 bases between. This clone has only a few counts. As originally analysed: Counts of nucleated cells, estimated from reference gene primer amplification, were obtained. Sequenced by immunoSEQ multiplex PCR; TCRdb stores in-frame clones only, minus some. V and J calls and clone size are as listed in that table; D and trimming were resolved from the DNA. In the table there are some 70,000 clones, over 70% of which are singletons. The chain combines TRBV2 with TRBJ1-1, with D uncertain. What was sequenced was peripheral blood. The origin of this receptor is a man over 45 with active COVID-19. The CDR3 loop is CASTEGRLLKVGNTEAFF. Here the CDR3 DNA reads TGTGCCAGCACGGAGGGAAGACTGTTAAAAGTGGGAAACACTGAAGCTTTCTTT.